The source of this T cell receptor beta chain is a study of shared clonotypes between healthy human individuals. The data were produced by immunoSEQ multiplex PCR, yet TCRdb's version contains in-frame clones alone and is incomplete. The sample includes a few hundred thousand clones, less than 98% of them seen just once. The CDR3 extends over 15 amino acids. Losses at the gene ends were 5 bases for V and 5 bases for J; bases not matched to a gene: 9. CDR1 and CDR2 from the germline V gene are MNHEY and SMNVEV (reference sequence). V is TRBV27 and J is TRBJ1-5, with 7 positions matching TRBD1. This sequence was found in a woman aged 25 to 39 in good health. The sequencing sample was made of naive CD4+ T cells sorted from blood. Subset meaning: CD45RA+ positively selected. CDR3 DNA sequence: TGTGCCAGCAGTATAAAGACAGGGAGTCATCAGCCCCAGCATTTT. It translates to CASSIKTGSHQPQHF.